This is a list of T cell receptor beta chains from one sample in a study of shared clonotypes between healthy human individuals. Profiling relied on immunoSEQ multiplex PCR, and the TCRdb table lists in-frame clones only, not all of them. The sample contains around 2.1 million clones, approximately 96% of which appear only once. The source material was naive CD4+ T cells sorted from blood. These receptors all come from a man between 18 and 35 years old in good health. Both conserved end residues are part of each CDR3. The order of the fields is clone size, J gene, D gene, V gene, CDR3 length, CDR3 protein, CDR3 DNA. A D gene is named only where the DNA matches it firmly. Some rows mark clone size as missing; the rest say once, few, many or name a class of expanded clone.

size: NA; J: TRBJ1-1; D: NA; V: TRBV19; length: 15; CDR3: CASRLPGTENTEAFF; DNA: TGTGCCAGTAGGCTCCCCGGGACTGAGAACACTGAAGCTTTCTTT
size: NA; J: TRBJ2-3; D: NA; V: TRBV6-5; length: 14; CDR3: CASSYLRVTDTQYF; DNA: TGTGCCAGCAGTTACCTCAGGGTCACAGATACGCAGTATTTT
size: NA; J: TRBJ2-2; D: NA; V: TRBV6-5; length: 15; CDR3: CASSYSGEGTGELFF; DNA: TGTGCCAGCAGTTACTCCGGGGAAGGGACCGGGGAGCTGTTTTTT
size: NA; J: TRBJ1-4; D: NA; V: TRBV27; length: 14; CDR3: CASSLMGVVEKLFF; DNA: TGTGCCAGCAGTTTAATGGGGGTAGTTGAAAAACTGTTTTTT
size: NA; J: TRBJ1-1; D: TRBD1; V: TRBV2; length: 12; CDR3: CASSGFRGHAFF; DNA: TGTGCCAGCAGTGGTTTCAGGGGGCATGCTTTCTTT
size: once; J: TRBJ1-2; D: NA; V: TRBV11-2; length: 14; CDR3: CASSLGTANYGYTF; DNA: TGTGCCAGCAGCTTGGGGACGGCTAACTATGGCTACACCTTC
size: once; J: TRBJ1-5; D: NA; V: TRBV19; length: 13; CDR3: CASTGTNNQPQHF; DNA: TGTGCCAGTACCGGGACAAACAATCAGCCCCAGCATTTT
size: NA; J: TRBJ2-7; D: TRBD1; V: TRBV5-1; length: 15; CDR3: CASSSTGVGAYEQYF; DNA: TGCGCCAGCAGCTCGACAGGGGTCGGAGCCTACGAGCAGTACTTC
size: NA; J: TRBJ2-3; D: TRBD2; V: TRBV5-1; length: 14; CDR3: CASTPGGLTDTQYF; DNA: TGCGCCAGCACGCCCGGGGGGTTGACAGATACGCAGTATTTT
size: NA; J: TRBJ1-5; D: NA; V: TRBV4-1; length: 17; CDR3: CASSKTYLQGAREPQHF; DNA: TGCGCCAGCAGCAAGACCTATTTACAGGGTGCGAGGGAGCCCCAGCATTTT
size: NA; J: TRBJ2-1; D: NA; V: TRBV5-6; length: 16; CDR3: CASSSLVPRSYNEQFF; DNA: TGTGCCAGCAGCTCACTCGTGCCACGCTCCTACAATGAGCAGTTCTTC
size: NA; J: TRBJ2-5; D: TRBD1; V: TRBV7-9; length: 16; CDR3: CASSPGTGKFQETQYF; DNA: TGTGCCAGCAGCCCGGGGACAGGAAAATTCCAAGAGACCCAGTACTTC
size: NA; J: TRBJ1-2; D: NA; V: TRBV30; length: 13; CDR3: CALSRERDYGYTF; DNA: TGTGCCCTTTCCCGGGAGAGAGACTATGGCTACACCTTC
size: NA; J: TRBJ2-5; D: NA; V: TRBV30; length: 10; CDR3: CAWARETQYF; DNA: TGTGCCTGGGCCCGAGAGACCCAGTACTTC
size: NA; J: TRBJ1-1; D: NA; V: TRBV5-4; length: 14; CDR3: CASSLYLGDTEAFF; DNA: TGTGCCAGCAGCTTGTATCTCGGGGACACTGAAGCTTTCTTT
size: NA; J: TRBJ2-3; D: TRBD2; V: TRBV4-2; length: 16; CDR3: CASSQDGGRAPDTQYF; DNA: TGTGCCAGCAGCCAAGATGGAGGGAGGGCCCCAGATACGCAGTATTTT
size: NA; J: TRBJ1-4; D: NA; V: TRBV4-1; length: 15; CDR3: CASTPGGTADEKLFF; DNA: TGCGCCAGCACCCCTGGGGGGACGGCGGATGAAAAACTGTTTTTT
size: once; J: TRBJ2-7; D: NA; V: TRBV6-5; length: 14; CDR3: CASSRDFASYEQYF; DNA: TGTGCCAGCAGCCGGGACTTCGCCAGCTACGAGCAGTACTTC
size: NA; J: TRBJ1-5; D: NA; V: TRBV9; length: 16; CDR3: CASSVGVGGPNQPQHF; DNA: TGTGCCAGCAGCGTAGGAGTCGGGGGCCCGAATCAGCCCCAGCATTTT
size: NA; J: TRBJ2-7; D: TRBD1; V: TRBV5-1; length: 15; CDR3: CASSPGTGSTYEQYF; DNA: TGCGCCAGCAGCCCCGGGACAGGGAGTACCTACGAGCAGTACTTC
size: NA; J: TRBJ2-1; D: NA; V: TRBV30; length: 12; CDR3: CAWSVLSHEQFF; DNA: TGTGCCTGGAGTGTACTTTCCCATGAGCAGTTCTTC
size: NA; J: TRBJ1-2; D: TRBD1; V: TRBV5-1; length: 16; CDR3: CASSYRDRVSNYGYTF; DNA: TGCGCCAGCAGCTACCGGGACAGGGTATCTAACTATGGCTACACCTTC
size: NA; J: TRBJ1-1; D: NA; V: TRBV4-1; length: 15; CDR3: CASSALGGFDTEAFF; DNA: TGCGCCAGCAGCGCCTTAGGGGGTTTTGACACTGAAGCTTTCTTT
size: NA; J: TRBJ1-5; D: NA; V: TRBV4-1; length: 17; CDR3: CASSQWAVGGSNQPQHF; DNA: TGCGCCAGCAGCCAATGGGCCGTGGGGGGTAGCAATCAGCCCCAGCATTTT
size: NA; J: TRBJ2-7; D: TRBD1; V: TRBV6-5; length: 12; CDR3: CASSYSGQGQYF; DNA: TGTGCCAGCAGTTACTCCGGACAGGGGCAGTACTTC
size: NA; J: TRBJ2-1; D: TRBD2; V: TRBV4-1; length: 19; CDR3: CASSQGPPPLAGGHNEQFF; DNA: TGCGCCAGCAGCCAAGGCCCCCCCCCTTTAGCGGGGGGACACAATGAGCAGTTCTTC
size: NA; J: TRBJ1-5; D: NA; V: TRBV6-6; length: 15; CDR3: CASRPVGSRNQPQHF; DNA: TGTGCCAGCAGGCCAGTTGGGAGCCGCAATCAGCCCCAGCATTTT
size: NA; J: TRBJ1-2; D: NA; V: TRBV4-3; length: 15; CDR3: CASSQERVANYGYTF; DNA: TGCGCCAGCAGCCAAGAAAGGGTAGCTAACTATGGCTACACCTTC
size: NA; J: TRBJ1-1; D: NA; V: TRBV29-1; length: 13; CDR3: CSVRPAMNTEAFF; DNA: TGCAGCGTTCGTCCAGCCATGAACACTGAAGCTTTCTTT
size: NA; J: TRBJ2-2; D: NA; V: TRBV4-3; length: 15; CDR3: CASSQAQGGAGELFF; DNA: TGCGCCAGCAGCCAAGCCCAGGGGGGAGCCGGGGAGCTGTTTTTT
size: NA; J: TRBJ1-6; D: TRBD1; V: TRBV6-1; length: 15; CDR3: CASGRGRDSNSPLHF; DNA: TGTGCCAGCGGTAGGGGCCGGGACAGTAATTCACCCCTCCACTTT
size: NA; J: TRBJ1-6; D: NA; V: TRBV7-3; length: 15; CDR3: CASSSERERNSPLHF; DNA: TGTGCCAGCAGCTCCGAGCGGGAGCGTAATTCACCCCTCCACTTT
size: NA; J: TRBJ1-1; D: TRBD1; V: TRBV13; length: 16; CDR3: CASSSETGNMNTEAFF; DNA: TGTGCCAGCAGCTCCGAGACAGGGAATATGAACACTGAAGCTTTCTTT
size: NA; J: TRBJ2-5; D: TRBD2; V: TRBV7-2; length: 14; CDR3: CASSLASGVETQYF; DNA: TGTGCCAGCAGTCTCGCTAGCGGGGTGGAGACCCAGTACTTC
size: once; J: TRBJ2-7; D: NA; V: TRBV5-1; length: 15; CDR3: CASSRGGAEFYEQYF; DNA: TGCGCCAGCAGCAGAGGAGGGGCGGAATTTTACGAGCAGTACTTC
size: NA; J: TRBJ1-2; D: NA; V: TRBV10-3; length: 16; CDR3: CAISESLWGRTYGYTF; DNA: TGTGCCATCAGTGAGTCGTTGTGGGGGCGCACCTATGGCTACACCTTC
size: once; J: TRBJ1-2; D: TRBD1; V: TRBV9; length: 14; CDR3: CASTLSGGAYGYTF; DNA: TGTGCCAGCACCCTATCAGGGGGCGCCTATGGCTACACCTTC
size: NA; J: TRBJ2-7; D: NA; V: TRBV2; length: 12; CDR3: CASSATANEQYF; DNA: TGTGCCAGCAGTGCGACGGCAAACGAGCAGTACTTC
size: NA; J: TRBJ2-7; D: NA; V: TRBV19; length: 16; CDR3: CASSMRQGPRPYEQYF; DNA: TGTGCCAGTAGTATGCGGCAGGGCCCGAGGCCCTACGAGCAGTACTTC
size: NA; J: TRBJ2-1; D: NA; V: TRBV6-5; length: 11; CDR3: CASSTHNEQFF; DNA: TGTGCCAGCAGTACCCACAATGAGCAGTTCTTC
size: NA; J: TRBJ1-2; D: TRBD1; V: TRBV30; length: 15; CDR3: CAWSPFTGQGYGYTF; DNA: TGTGCCTGGAGCCCTTTCACCGGACAGGGTTATGGCTACACCTTC
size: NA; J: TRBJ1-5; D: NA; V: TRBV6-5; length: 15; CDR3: CASSYSNNYNQPQHF; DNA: TGTGCCAGCAGTTACTCGAACAACTACAATCAGCCCCAGCATTTT
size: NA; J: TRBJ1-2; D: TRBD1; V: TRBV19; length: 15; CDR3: CASRQTQGALNGYTF; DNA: TGTGCCAGTAGACAAACACAGGGGGCGCTTAATGGCTACACCTTC
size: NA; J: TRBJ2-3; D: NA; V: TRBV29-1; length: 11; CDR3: CSTFSGDTQYF; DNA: TGCAGCACCTTCAGCGGAGATACGCAGTATTTT
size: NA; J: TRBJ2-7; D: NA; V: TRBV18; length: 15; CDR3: CASSPPRASRYEQYF; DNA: TGTGCCAGCTCACCACCCAGGGCAAGCCGCTACGAGCAGTACTTC
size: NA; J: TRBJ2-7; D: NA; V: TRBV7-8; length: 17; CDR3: CASSLVRGLGPAYEQYF; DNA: TGTGCCAGCAGCTTAGTACGAGGGTTGGGGCCTGCCTACGAGCAGTACTTC
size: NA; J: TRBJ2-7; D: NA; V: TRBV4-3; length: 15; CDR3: CASSQATGSRYEQYF; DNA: TGCGCCAGCAGCCAAGCAACAGGGAGCAGATACGAGCAGTACTTC
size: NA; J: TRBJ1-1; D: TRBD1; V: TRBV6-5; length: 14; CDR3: CASKGTGPNTEAFF; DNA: TGTGCCAGCAAGGGGACAGGGCCGAACACTGAAGCTTTCTTT
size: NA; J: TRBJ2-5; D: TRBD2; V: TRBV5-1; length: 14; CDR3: CASSPGGSFETQYF; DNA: TGCGCCAGCAGCCCGGGCGGGAGCTTTGAGACCCAGTACTTC